This T cell receptor beta chain emerged from a study of cytomegalovirus exposure and HLA in healthy donors. This CDR3 contains 13 residues. Germline V gene lookup returns CDR1 MGHRA and CDR2 YSYEKL. Trimming left V 2 bases short and J 11 bases short, with 15 bases between. A multiplex PCR was run with 60 Vbeta primers and 13 Jbeta primers. TCRdb keeps only in-frame clones here, not all; method: immunoSEQ multiplex PCR. This table holds about 170,000 clones. The rearrangement links TRBV4-1 to TRBJ1-1; D gene ambiguous. This clonotype was obtained from a woman aged 18-30 years in good health and CMV-seropositive. The sequenced sample consisted of PBMCs. This CDR3 reads CASSQQWEVGAFF. The CDR3, as DNA: TGCGCCAGCAGCCAACAATGGGAGGTGGGGGCTTTCTTT.